Listed below are T cell receptor beta chains from one sample, sequenced in a study of blood T cell repertoires in COVID-19. Measured with immunoSEQ multiplex PCR; TCRdb has only the in-frame clones, and not every one. The sample records 150,000 to 200,000 clones, approximately 80% being singletons. The sequenced sample consisted of PBMCs or T cells enriched from blood (not recorded which). The receptors stem from a woman aged 45-65 years who had recovered from COVID-19. The CDR3 runs from the conserved cysteine through the conserved F or W. D genes are given only for firm matches. The size entry is marked missing in some rows and otherwise reads once, few, many or a size class.

clone size,J gene,D gene,V gene,CDR3 protein,CDR3 DNA
-,TRBJ2-2,-,TRBV3-1/TRBV3-2,CASSWDFANTGELFF,TGTGCCAGCAGCTGGGACTTCGCGAACACCGGGGAGCTGTTTTTT
-,TRBJ2-2,-,TRBV18,CASSEHGQLNTGELFF,TGTGCCAGCTCAGAGCACGGACAGCTGAACACCGGGGAGCTGTTTTTT
once,TRBJ2-1,-,TRBV24-1,CATSDGLGRRDSYNEQFF,TGTGCCACCAGTGATGGCTTGGGTAGGAGGGACTCCTACAATGAGCAGTTCTTC
once,TRBJ2-3,-,TRBV7-2,CASSLESRADTQYF,TGTGCCAGCAGCTTAGAGAGCCGGGCAGATACGCAGTATTTT
once,TRBJ1-5,-,TRBV28,CASSFSGVSNQPQHF,TGTGCCAGCAGTTTTTCGGGGGTAAGCAATCAGCCCCAGCATTTT
-,TRBJ2-5,TRBD2,TRBV2,CASSEQSLAGQETQYF,TGTGCCAGCAGTGAACAATCCCTAGCGGGACAAGAGACCCAGTACTTC
few,TRBJ1-4,-,TRBV24-1,CATSDSGLGEKLFF,TGTGCCACCAGTGACTCCGGACTAGGTGAAAAACTGTTTTTT
-,TRBJ1-6,TRBD1,TRBV19,CASHLTGANSPLHF,TGTGCCAGCCACCTCACAGGGGCGAATTCACCCCTCCACTTT
-,TRBJ2-6,-,TRBV7-6,CASSLVATGANVLTF,TGTGCCAGCAGCTTAGTAGCCACCGGGGCCAACGTCCTGACTTTC
-,TRBJ2-1,TRBD2,TRBV19,CASGGGSFHGEQFF,TGTGCCAGTGGTGGCGGGAGCTTTCATGGTGAGCAGTTCTTC
-,TRBJ1-6,-,TRBV28,CASSLLGHLHF,TGTGCCAGCAGTTTATTGGGACACCTCCACTTT
-,TRBJ1-3,-,TRBV4-1,CASSSSAVSGNTIYF,TGCGCCAGCAGCTCCTCGGCGGTATCGGGAAACACCATATATTTT
few,TRBJ1-2,-,TRBV5-1,CASSLDRATWGYTF,TGCGCCAGCAGCTTGGACAGGGCGACTTGGGGCTACACCTTC
-,TRBJ2-7,TRBD2,TRBV28,CASSFAGGSYEQYF,TGTGCCAGCAGTTTCGCGGGAGGCTCCTACGAGCAGTACTTC
once,TRBJ2-7,TRBD2,TRBV19,CASSAGVSYEQYF,TGTGCCAGTAGCGCGGGAGTATCCTACGAGCAGTACTTC
few,TRBJ1-6,TRBD1,TRBV6-2/TRBV6-3,CASSYSVGQGADSPLHF,TGTGCCAGCAGTTACTCAGTCGGGCAGGGGGCGGACTCACCCCTCCACTTT
-,TRBJ2-7,-,TRBV28,CASSLWGTGAYEQYF,TGTGCCAGCAGTTTATGGGGGACGGGGGCCTACGAGCAGTACTTC
-,TRBJ1-3,-,TRBV2,CASRERQHPTSSGNTIYF,TGTGCCAGCAGGGAAAGACAACATCCCACTTCCTCTGGAAACACCATATATTTT
-,TRBJ2-1,-,TRBV28,CASSAPSRVNEQFF,TGTGCCAGCAGCGCCCCTTCCAGGGTAAATGAGCAGTTCTTC
-,TRBJ1-5,TRBD1,TRBV6-5,CASRRQGDQPQHF,TGTGCCAGCAGGCGACAGGGGGATCAGCCCCAGCATTTT
-,TRBJ1-3,-,TRBV7-2,CASSSDGGVSGNTIYF,TGTGCCAGCAGCTCTGACGGGGGGGTCTCTGGAAACACCATATATTTT
-,TRBJ2-3,TRBD2,TRBV7-2,CASSLGLASTDTQYF,TGTGCCAGCAGCTTGGGACTAGCAAGCACAGATACGCAGTATTTT
-,TRBJ1-1,TRBD1,TRBV5-4,CASSRDRVGTEAFF,TGTGCCAGCAGCCGGGACAGGGTGGGCACTGAAGCTTTCTTT
-,TRBJ2-7,TRBD2,TRBV6-2/TRBV6-3,CASSYLRGGYEQYF,TGTGCCAGCAGTTACTTGCGGGGGGGCTACGAGCAGTACTTC
-,TRBJ2-1,-,TRBV24-1,CATSGGTAYAEQFF,TGTGCCACCAGTGGGGGGACTGCTTACGCTGAGCAGTTCTTC
-,TRBJ1-1,-,TRBV6-5,CASSYLAGGDTEAFF,TGTGCCAGCAGTTACTTGGCGGGGGGGGACACTGAAGCTTTCTTT
-,TRBJ1-1,-,TRBV5-1,CASSLVAANTEAFF,TGCGCCAGCAGCTTGGTAGCGGCTAACACTGAAGCTTTCTTT
-,TRBJ2-3,-,TRBV5-1,CASSLDGATDTQYF,TGCGCCAGCAGCTTGGATGGAGCGACAGATACGCAGTATTTT
-,TRBJ1-2,-,TRBV19,CASSFIQGEGYTF,TGTGCCAGTAGTTTTATCCAGGGCGAGGGCTACACCTTC
-,TRBJ1-5,-,TRBV5-3,CNPEYQPQHF,TGTAATCCCGAGTATCAGCCCCAGCATTTT
once,TRBJ2-2,-,TRBV9,CASRGQNTGELFF,TGTGCCAGCCGGGGACAGAACACCGGGGAGCTGTTTTTT
-,TRBJ2-7,TRBD2,TRBV6-2/TRBV6-3,CASSYYTGGGSSYEQYF,TGTGCCAGCAGTTACTATACCGGCGGGGGGTCCTCCTACGAGCAGTACTTC
-,TRBJ2-7,-,TRBV6-5,CASSRDSSTYEQYF,TGTGCCAGCAGTCGGGACTCATCAACCTACGAGCAGTACTTC
-,TRBJ1-6,-,TRBV7-8,CASRISQGYSPLHF,TGTGCCAGCAGAATTTCCCAGGGTTATTCACCCCTCCACTTT
-,TRBJ1-5,TRBD1,TRBV5-3,CARSSRQGLNQPQHF,TGTGCCAGAAGTAGTAGACAGGGACTCAATCAGCCCCAGCATTTT
-,TRBJ1-5,-,TRBV7-8,CASSLVGSNQPQHF,TGTGCCAGCAGCTTAGTCGGTAGCAATCAGCCCCAGCATTTT
-,TRBJ2-3,TRBD2,TRBV6-2/TRBV6-3,CASSQLADSTDTQYF,TGTGCCAGCAGTCAACTAGCGGACTCCACAGATACGCAGTATTTT
-,TRBJ1-1,-,TRBV5-4,CASSPAGSMNTEAFF,TGTGCCAGCAGCCCCGCAGGCTCCATGAACACTGAAGCTTTCTTT
-,TRBJ1-2,-,TRBV28,CASSTPIRGLGGYTF,TGTGCCAGCAGTACCCCAATCAGGGGATTAGGTGGCTACACCTTC
-,TRBJ2-2,-,TRBV18,CASSARQGSSTGELFF,TGTGCCAGCTCAGCCCGCCAGGGTAGCAGTACCGGGGAGCTGTTTTTT
few,TRBJ2-2,TRBD1,TRBV7-8,CASSLSSLFDRANTGELFF,TGTGCCAGCAGCTTATCCTCTCTATTTGACAGGGCGAACACCGGGGAGCTGTTTTTT
-,TRBJ2-7,TRBD2,TRBV2,CASSGTSGRLYF,TGTGCCAGCAGTGGGACTAGCGGGAGGCTGTACTTC
-,TRBJ1-2,TRBD1,TRBV7-2,CASSLGRGRANYGYTF,TGTGCCAGCAGCTTAGGCAGGGGGAGAGCTAACTATGGCTACACCTTC
-,TRBJ2-7,-,TRBV12-3/TRBV12-4,CASSGQSYEQYF,TGTGCCAGCAGCGGACAGAGCTACGAGCAGTACTTC
-,TRBJ2-7,TRBD2,TRBV7-9,CASSSAGGQYEQYF,TGTGCCAGCAGCTCAGCGGGAGGTCAATACGAGCAGTACTTC
-,TRBJ1-5,TRBD1,TRBV10-3,CAISAGTGNNQPQHF,TGTGCCATCAGTGCCGGGACAGGGAACAATCAGCCCCAGCATTTT
-,TRBJ2-7,-,TRBV11-2,CASSFRGSYEQYF,TGTGCCAGCAGCTTCCGGGGGTCCTACGAGCAGTACTTC